Sequencing of this TCR beta chain was carried out in a study of identifying expanded T cells in peripheral blood (dated by TCRdb to between 2018 and 2021). For the wider study: Technical replicates were generated by sequencing separate aliquots of the same genomic DNA pool, and four replicates were compared pairwise. Overall study results and their limits: In all healthy donors, the variance in clone template counts between samples taken 2 to 3 weeks apart rose significantly as total template count increased. Across all healthy-donor time intervals, the beta-binomial model significantly lowered both the number of clones called differentially abundant and the false-positive rate. The binomial model flagged approximately 1.1 differentially abundant clones between technical replicates but 15 to 17 over roughly 2 weeks and roughly 19 over approximately 4 weeks. The authors expected that biological variance in healthy repertoires might rise further over much longer intervals, such as months to years.

The immunoSEQ Assay, which relies on bias-controlled multiplex PCR amplification of genomic DNA, was used to profile TCRbeta CDR3 regions. The authors' analysis ran thus. To quantify the absolute abundance of each unique TCRbeta CDR3 region, the sequences were collapsed and filtered. Differential abundance was assessed using a binomial (Fisher-equivalent) model and a beta-binomial model in which time-dependent variance fitted from healthy donors was added. Clones with fewer than 5 combined templates were excluded, and clones with Benjamini-Hochberg FDR below 0.01 were called differentially abundant. The form v = (b*log(k)+a)^2 was used to model beta-binomial variance as a function of total template count across the two samples. TCRdb took over this immuneACCESS table, retaining in-frame rearrangements with V and J assigned. Such tables are incomplete; in checked studies, under half of the missing clones stem from an unresolved V gene, and the remainder is unexplained. The V and J calls and clone size are taken from that table; D and trimming were inferred from the DNA. This sample comprises about 90,000 clones, more than 75% of them detected only once. The top ten hold around 6% of the sample.

Regarding this clone: Its antigen remains unidentified. Within one base of it there is no much larger clone, and no base qualities were kept.

The CDR3 runs 15 residues from the cysteine to the phenylalanine. The CDR3 DNA has 45 bases and is translated from base 1. V lost 4 bases and J lost 6 bases; the stretch between them is 16 bases long. For CDR1 and CDR2, the germline V gene lists MNHNS and SASEGT. No immune events such as infections were documented for the healthy donors during the collection period. Healthy-donor blood repertoires served as a training cohort to calibrate time-dependent variance in a beta-binomial model of T-cell clone differential abundance. The training cohort comprised some 10 healthy donors, 3 female and 7 male. An age range of roughly 25 to 65 years, with an average of roughly 40 years, was recorded for the donors. Obtained from a commercial supplier, whole blood was collected from each healthy donor at three time points set about 2 weeks apart. For immunosequencing, genomic DNA was extracted from whole blood that had not been sorted.

The chain couples TRBV6-1 to TRBJ1-5; the D gene is perhaps TRBD1, from 6 matching bases. The sequence was collected from a person aged 18 to 69 in good health. Sample: blood. The nucleotide sequence reads as follows: TGTGCCAGCAGTGCACTACAGACAGGTCCTCAGCCCCAGCATTTT. It is translated as CASSALQTGPQPQHF.